Following are 20 T cell receptor beta chains from one sample sequenced in a study of graft-versus-host responses after intestinal transplantation. Repertoires were generated with immunoSEQ multiplex PCR, while TCRdb's copy carries only in-frame clones and drops some. The repertoire has about 25,000 clones, approximately 83% of them found once; the top ten carry more than 0.9%. The input for sequencing was PBMCs, taken roughly 68 weeks after intestinal transplant. Receptors were obtained from a human patient who received an intestinal transplant, so some T cells may come from the graft donor.

The chain is built from TRBV6-5 and TRBJ1-2; D is unresolved. V lost 5 bases, J lost 8 bases, and 15 bases lay in between. The CDR3 spans 13 residues. Germline V CDR1 and CDR2: MNHEY, SVGAGI. The CDR3 DNA is TGTGCCAGCAGTGAATTGGGTCCAGGAGGCTACACCTTC. Encoded protein: CASSELGPGGYTF.

The chain couples TRBV5-8 to TRBJ2-3; perhaps TRBD1 as D (5 bases). CDR3 size: 16 residues. Trimming took 4 bases from V and 5 from J, leaving 20 bases between them. Germline values: CDR1 SGHTS, CDR2 YDEGEE. This CDR3 reads CASSPVLAGKGDTQYF. CDR3 DNA sequence: TGTGCCAGCAGCCCGGTTTTGGCAGGGAAGGGAGATACGCAGTATTTT.

V gene TRBV28 combines with J gene TRBJ2-7; 10 positions agree with TRBD1. CDR3 size: 16 residues. Per germline, CDR1 MDHEN and CDR2 SYDVKM. Trimming removed 6 bases from V and 3 bases from J; junction bases left unmatched: 11. CDR3 in DNA: TGTGCCAGCAGCCAACTCCGACAGGGGGCCTTCTACGAGCAGTACTTC. It yields the protein CASSQLRQGAFYEQYF. Complete variable domain (other parts from reference TRBV28 and TRBJ2-7): DVKVTQSSRYLVKRTGEKVFLECVQDMDHENMFWYRQDPGLGLRLIYFSYDVKMKEKGDIPEGYSVSREKKERFSLILESASTNQTSMYLCASSQLRQGAFYEQYFGPGTRLTVT.

V and J are TRBV6-1 and TRBJ1-5; D is ambiguous. The germline V and J ends were trimmed by 7 bases and 1 base, with 14 bases remaining between them. CDR3 length equals 15 residues. CDR1 is MNHNS and CDR2 is SASEGT in the germline V gene. The CDR3 spells CASTLPARSNQPQHF. The CDR3 DNA sequence: TGTGCCAGCACCCTCCCGGCAAGAAGCAATCAGCCCCAGCATTTT.

CDR3 in amino acids: CASSLGPSGYNEQFF. The CDR3, as DNA: TGTGCCAGCAGCTTAGGTCCTAGCGGCTACAATGAGCAGTTCTTC. This rearrangement joins TRBV11-2 to TRBJ2-1; TRBD2 aligns across 7 bases. This CDR3 comprises 15 residues. CDR1 SGHAT and CDR2 FQNNGV come from the germline V gene. The J segment lost 3 bases and the V segment lost 1 base, leaving 3 bases of the junction unmatched. Combining the CDR3 with reference TRBV11-2 and TRBJ2-1 gives the whole variable domain EAGVAQSPRYKIIEKRQSVAFWCNPISGHATLYWYQQILGQGPKLLIQFQNNGVVDDSQLPKDRFSAERLKGVDSTLKIQPAKLEDSAVYLCASSLGPSGYNEQFFGPGTRLTVL.

This chain connects TRBV20-1 to TRBJ1-5; no clear D gene. Germline loops: CDR1 DFQATT, CDR2 SNEGSKA (reference sequence). This CDR3 has 11 amino acids. CDR3 sequence: CNERGDQPQHF. The CDR3 nucleotides read TGCAATGAGCGGGGTGATCAGCCCCAGCATTTT.

Of note for this clone: The same CDR3 can be traced to other DNA sequences in this sample. This chain uses TRBV29-1 with TRBJ1-1; the D is unclear. CDR3 length: 11 amino acids. CDR1 is SQVTM, CDR2 ANQGSEA, per germline. CDR3 sequence reads: CSALVGAEAFF. CDR3 DNA: TGCAGTGCCTTGGTTGGGGCTGAAGCTTTCTTT.

The V call is TRBV28, the J call TRBJ2-7; 8 nucleotides line up with TRBD2. Germline CDR1 reads MDHEN; CDR2 reads SYDVKM. V lost 5 bases, J lost 3 bases, and 6 bases stayed unmatched. This CDR3 is 14 amino acids long. This CDR3 is CASSVPGTSYEQYF. CDR3 bases: TGTGCCAGCAGTGTACCCGGGACTAGCTACGAGCAGTACTTC. The full variable domain, in which reference TRBV28 and TRBJ2-7 provide the parts outside the CDR3, is DVKVTQSSRYLVKRTGEKVFLECVQDMDHENMFWYRQDPGLGLRLIYFSYDVKMKEKGDIPEGYSVSREKKERFSLILESASTNQTSMYLCASSVPGTSYEQYFGPGTRLTVT.

This rearrangement joins TRBV9 to TRBJ2-3; D gene uncertain. V was shortened by 0 bases and J by 4 bases, with 6 bases between the two germline ends. The CDR3 is 13 amino acids. Germline V lookup: CDR1 SGDLS, CDR2 YYNGEE. The CDR3 loop reads CASSVEDPDTQYF. In nucleotides, the CDR3 is TGTGCCAGCAGCGTAGAGGACCCAGATACGCAGTATTTT.

This clone came up a few times. The chain has TRBV11-2 and TRBJ2-7; 9 nucleotides match TRBD1. The CDR3 is made up of 14 amino acids. Per the germline V gene, CDR1 is SGHAT and CDR2 is FQNNGV. Trimming took 4 bases from V and 6 from J; bases not matched to a gene: 7. This chain's CDR3 is CASSYGDRGGEQYF. CDR3 sequence (DNA): TGTGCCAGCAGCTACGGAGACAGGGGGGGCGAGCAGTACTTC. The full variable domain, its missing parts supplied by reference TRBV11-2 and TRBJ2-7, is EAGVAQSPRYKIIEKRQSVAFWCNPISGHATLYWYQQILGQGPKLLIQFQNNGVVDDSQLPKDRFSAERLKGVDSTLKIQPAKLEDSAVYLCASSYGDRGGEQYFGPGTRLTVT.

The rearrangement uses TRBV5-1 and TRBJ1-1; TRBD1 matches at 10 bases. The CDR3 has 16 residues. Germline V lookup: CDR1 SGHRS, CDR2 YFSETQ. Trimming took 6 bases from V and 4 from J; bases not matched to a gene: 12. The CDR3 coding sequence is TGCGCCAGCACTGGTGGCGGACAGGGGGGTGGCACTGAAGCTTTCTTT. It is translated as CASTGGGQGGGTEAFF.

The rearrangement links TRBV27 to TRBJ2-7, with TRBD1 matching over 10 bases. Trimming at V came to 5 bases and at J to 5 bases, leaving 9 bases not matched to a gene. Germline V gene sequence: CDR1 MNHEY, CDR2 SMNVEV (reference sequence). The CDR3 sequence is 15 residues long. This chain's CDR3 is CASSRTGTGVNEQYF. CDR3 nucleotide sequence: TGTGCCAGCAGTCGTACCGGGACAGGGGTCAACGAGCAGTACTTC.

J is TRBJ2-5 and V is TRBV7-8; the D call may be TRBD1 or TRBD2 (5 bases each). The length of the CDR3 is 15 residues. Between the trimmed V and J ends, which lost 2 bases and 0 bases, there was a span of 10 bases. CDR1 SGHVS and CDR2 FQNEAQ come from the germline V gene. The CDR3 reads CASSLPGTDQETQYF. The CDR3 bases are TGTGCCAGCAGCTTACCCGGGACGGACCAAGAGACCCAGTACTTC. Combining the CDR3 with reference TRBV7-8 and TRBJ2-5 gives the whole variable domain GAGVSQSPRYKVAKRGQDVALRCDPISGHVSLFWYQQALGQGPEFLTYFQNEAQLDKSGLPSDRFFAERPEGSVSTLKIQRTQQEDSAVYLCASSLPGTDQETQYFGPGTRLLVL.

This chain links TRBV10-3 with TRBJ2-7; D may match TRBD1 or TRBD2 (8 bases each). From germline, CDR1 is ENHRY and CDR2 SYGVKD. V lost 4 bases to trimming and J lost 3 bases, with 19 bases between them. This CDR3 spans 16 amino acids. The DNA of the CDR3 is TGTGCCATCAGTGCCAGGGGGCGCGGGACTAGCTACGAGCAGTACTTC. It is translated as CAISARGRGTSYEQYF.

The V call is TRBV2, the J call TRBJ2-7, with 10 bases lining up with TRBD2. The CDR3 loop spans 15 amino acids. V lost 7 bases and J lost 5; bases outside the gene matches: 11. Germline V gene data show CDR1 as SNHLY and CDR2 as FYNNEI. CDR3 region: CASKWLAGVSDEQYF. DNA of the CDR3: TGTGCCAGCAAATGGCTAGCGGGGGTAAGCGACGAGCAGTACTTC.

This clone was counted once. The rearrangement links TRBV18 to TRBJ1-2; D is ambiguous. This CDR3 is 17 amino acids long. CDR1 is KGHSH, CDR2 LQKENI, per germline. V was clipped by 2 bases and J by 0 bases, with 16 bases between them. The CDR3 reads CASSPESGYTTNYGYTF. Here the CDR3 DNA reads TGTGCCAGCTCACCAGAATCCGGGTATACCACTAACTATGGCTACACCTTC.

The rearrangement links TRBV18 to TRBJ1-2, with D tentatively TRBD1 (5 bases). Germline V lookup: CDR1 KGHSH, CDR2 LQKENI. CDR3 length: 13 amino acids. The V end was cut by 6 bases, the J end by 7 bases, with 15 bases between. The CDR3 DNA reads as TGTGCCAGCTCTGGGGACGACGGACGTGGCTACACCTTC. Protein sequence: CASSGDDGRGYTF.

This clone was seen more than once but under ten times. The chain joins TRBV19 to TRBJ1-1; D is possibly TRBD1 (5 bases). Germline V gives CDR1 LNHDA, CDR2 SQIVND (reference sequence). V lost 2 bases to trimming and J lost 7 bases, with 11 bases between them. The CDR3 spans 13 residues. CDR3 loop: CASSIKRGVEAFF. In DNA form, the CDR3 reads TGTGCCAGTAGTATAAAAAGGGGAGTTGAAGCTTTCTTT.

This clone was seen only a few times. V is TRBV6-5 and J is TRBJ2-5; possible D gene TRBD1, 5 bases. V lost 7 bases to trimming and J lost 5 bases, with 11 bases between them. This CDR3 spans 12 amino acids. Germline CDR1 reads MNHEY; CDR2 reads SVGAGI. CDR3 amino acids: CASIGHGETQYF. In nucleotides, the CDR3 is TGTGCCAGCATCGGACATGGGGAGACCCAGTACTTC.

This clone was detected once. This chain uses TRBV29-1 with TRBJ2-7; perhaps TRBD1 as D (5 bases). This CDR3 has 12 amino acids. CDR1 is SQVTM, CDR2 ANQGSEA, per germline. V lost 4 bases, J lost 2 bases, and 9 bases lay in between. The CDR3 DNA is TGCAGCGTTGGGGGCAGTCCCTACGAGCAGTACTTC. Protein product: CSVGGSPYEQYF.